Listed below are T cell receptor beta chains from one sample, sequenced in a study of blood T cell repertoires in COVID-19. Here immunoSEQ multiplex PCR was the method, and the copy in TCRdb shows in-frame clones only, minus some. The sample has roughly 110,000 clones, approximately 90% seen once; the top ten hold approximately 1.2%. Sequencing was carried out using peripheral blood. The receptors stem from a woman younger than 45 with acute or convalescent COVID-19. CDR3s include the opening cysteine and the closing phenylalanine or tryptophan. A D gene is named only where the DNA matches it firmly. The size field is filled for only some rows; it gives once, few, many or a size class.

abundance: once; j_gene: TRBJ1-5; v_gene: TRBV20-1; d_gene: .; CDR3nt: TGCAGTGCCACGGAAGGGGTTTCCCAGCATTTT; CDR3aa: CSATEGVSQHF
abundance: .; j_gene: TRBJ1-1; v_gene: TRBV27; d_gene: TRBD1; CDR3nt: TGTGCCAGCAGTGACAGGGTGAACACTGAAGCTTTCTTT; CDR3aa: CASSDRVNTEAFF
abundance: .; j_gene: TRBJ2-1; v_gene: TRBV27; d_gene: TRBD2; CDR3nt: TGTGCCAGCTGGACTAGCGGGAGAGCATCCAGTGAGCAGTTCTTC; CDR3aa: CASWTSGRASSEQFF
abundance: .; j_gene: TRBJ1-1; v_gene: TRBV30; d_gene: .; CDR3nt: TGTGCCTGGAGTGCCCAGGGGTTCGGAGAAGCTTTCTTT; CDR3aa: CAWSAQGFGEAFF
abundance: .; j_gene: TRBJ1-2; v_gene: TRBV27; d_gene: .; CDR3nt: TGTGCCAGCAGTTCCCTCCTTACGGACAGTACAGCCCCCTATGGCTACACCTTC; CDR3aa: CASSSLLTDSTAPYGYTF
abundance: .; j_gene: TRBJ2-5; v_gene: TRBV7-2; d_gene: TRBD2; CDR3nt: TGTGCCAGCAGCTTAGTACGGGGGGGAGAGACCCAGTACTTC; CDR3aa: CASSLVRGGETQYF
abundance: .; j_gene: TRBJ2-3; v_gene: TRBV6-5; d_gene: TRBD2; CDR3nt: TGTGCCAGCAGTTACGGGACTAGCGATCGGACGCAGTATTTT; CDR3aa: CASSYGTSDRTQYF
abundance: .; j_gene: TRBJ2-1; v_gene: TRBV19; d_gene: TRBD1; CDR3nt: TGTGCCAGTAGTATAGCCCCCGGGACAGGGGTCCGGAGCTCCTACAATGAGCAGTTCTTC; CDR3aa: CASSIAPGTGVRSSYNEQFF
abundance: .; j_gene: TRBJ2-3; v_gene: TRBV19; d_gene: .; CDR3nt: TGTGCCAGTAGTACCCCCCCGGGACTCCCCCTCGGTCCAGATACGCAGTATTTT; CDR3aa: CASSTPPGLPLGPDTQYF
abundance: .; j_gene: TRBJ1-4; v_gene: TRBV28; d_gene: TRBD1; CDR3nt: TGTGCCAGCAGTTACGAATACAGGGGGCGTGAGGAAAAACTGTTTTTT; CDR3aa: CASSYEYRGREEKLFF
abundance: .; j_gene: TRBJ1-6; v_gene: TRBV5-4; d_gene: .; CDR3nt: TGTGCCAGCAGCTTGGGACAGGCTGGGAGTTCACCCCTCCACTTT; CDR3aa: CASSLGQAGSSPLHF
abundance: .; j_gene: TRBJ2-3; v_gene: TRBV7-2; d_gene: .; CDR3nt: TGTGCCAGCAGCTTAGTAAGTGTAAGCGGTACCACAGATACGCAGTATTTT; CDR3aa: CASSLVSVSGTTDTQYF
abundance: .; j_gene: TRBJ2-7; v_gene: TRBV28; d_gene: .; CDR3nt: TGTGCCAGCTCCCGGGGCGGGAACTACGAGCAGTACTTC; CDR3aa: CASSRGGNYEQYF
abundance: many; j_gene: TRBJ1-2; v_gene: TRBV11-2; d_gene: TRBD1; CDR3nt: TGTGCCAGCACGAAAACGCGGGACAGGGTCTATGGCTACACCTTC; CDR3aa: CASTKTRDRVYGYTF
abundance: .; j_gene: TRBJ2-1; v_gene: TRBV6-2/TRBV6-3; d_gene: .; CDR3nt: TGTGCCAGCAGTTACCTCGGGGGACTCTACAATGAGCAGTTCTTC; CDR3aa: CASSYLGGLYNEQFF
abundance: .; j_gene: TRBJ1-1; v_gene: TRBV11-2; d_gene: .; CDR3nt: TGTGCCAGCAGCCTAGGGCACACTGAAGCTTTCTTT; CDR3aa: CASSLGHTEAFF
abundance: once; j_gene: TRBJ2-2; v_gene: TRBV20-1; d_gene: TRBD2; CDR3nt: TGCAGTGCTAGTAGGACACATCTAGCGGGACCGAACACCGGGGAGCTGTTTTTT; CDR3aa: CSASRTHLAGPNTGELFF
abundance: .; j_gene: TRBJ2-1; v_gene: TRBV24-1; d_gene: TRBD2; CDR3nt: TGTGCCACCAGTGACCCCGGACTAGTCAATGAGCAGTTCTTC; CDR3aa: CATSDPGLVNEQFF
abundance: once; j_gene: TRBJ2-2; v_gene: TRBV4-3; d_gene: TRBD2; CDR3nt: TGCGCCAGCAGCCAAGATAAGGGCGGGGGGCTTAACACCGGGGAGCTGTTTTTT; CDR3aa: CASSQDKGGGLNTGELFF
abundance: .; j_gene: TRBJ1-5; v_gene: TRBV28; d_gene: TRBD1; CDR3nt: TGTGCCAGCAGTCACTCCGGGACAGGGTATTGGGGTGGTCAGCCCCAGCATTTT; CDR3aa: CASSHSGTGYWGGQPQHF
abundance: .; j_gene: TRBJ1-1; v_gene: TRBV7-8; d_gene: TRBD1; CDR3nt: TGTGCCAGCAGCCCGACAGGGCCCACTGAAGCTTTCTTT; CDR3aa: CASSPTGPTEAFF
abundance: .; j_gene: TRBJ2-7; v_gene: TRBV28; d_gene: .; CDR3nt: TGTGCCAGCAGTTTATCCAGGGAGCAGTACTTC; CDR3aa: CASSLSREQYF
abundance: .; j_gene: TRBJ1-4; v_gene: TRBV2; d_gene: .; CDR3nt: TGTGCCAGCAAGCCGGACGGGGTATATGAAAAACTGTTTTTT; CDR3aa: CASKPDGVYEKLFF
abundance: .; j_gene: TRBJ2-1; v_gene: TRBV7-2; d_gene: .; CDR3nt: TGTGCCAGCAGCTTAGTGGGGGGGGCGGATGAGCAGTTCTTC; CDR3aa: CASSLVGGADEQFF
abundance: .; j_gene: TRBJ2-1; v_gene: TRBV11-2; d_gene: TRBD2; CDR3nt: TGTGCCAGCAGCCAGGGGACTAGAGAGCTCTTC; CDR3aa: CASSQGTRELF
abundance: .; j_gene: TRBJ2-1; v_gene: TRBV3-1/TRBV3-2; d_gene: TRBD2; CDR3nt: TGTGCCAGCAGCCAAGTCAAACGAGGTAGCGGGAGAATGAATGAGCAGTTCTTC; CDR3aa: CASSQVKRGSGRMNEQFF
abundance: few; j_gene: TRBJ2-5; v_gene: TRBV3-1/TRBV3-2; d_gene: .; CDR3nt: TGTGCCAGCAGGGGACTTATAGAGACCCAGTACTTC; CDR3aa: CASRGLIETQYF